This entry features one T cell receptor beta chain sequence. The antigen remains unidentified. The donors (healthy individuals) were bone marrow donors. This entry is derived from a study of cytomegalovirus exposure and HLA in healthy donors. The study, taken as a whole, reports: With high specificity and sensitivity, the classifier reportedly diagnosed cytomegalovirus status. Presence/absence analyses supposed approximately even sequencing depth among donors.

Primers for the PCR totalled 60 Vbeta and 13 Jbeta. Sequenced by immunoSEQ multiplex PCR; TCRdb stores in-frame clones only, minus some. The table records 150,000 or so clones, 65% to 80% of them present only once. Germline-derived CDR1 and CDR2 are MDHEN and SYDVKM. Trimming pared 6 bases from V and 4 bases from J, leaving 16 bases between. This CDR3 has 15 residues. The receptor was derived from a male donor in good health and CMV-seropositive. The sample comprised PBMCs. The chain recombines TRBV28 with TRBJ1-5; D may be TRBD1 (6 bases). The CDR3 DNA reads TGTGCCAGCAGGCCTACAGGGTGGACTAATCAGCCCCAGCATTTT. This sequence encodes CASRPTGWTNQPQHF.